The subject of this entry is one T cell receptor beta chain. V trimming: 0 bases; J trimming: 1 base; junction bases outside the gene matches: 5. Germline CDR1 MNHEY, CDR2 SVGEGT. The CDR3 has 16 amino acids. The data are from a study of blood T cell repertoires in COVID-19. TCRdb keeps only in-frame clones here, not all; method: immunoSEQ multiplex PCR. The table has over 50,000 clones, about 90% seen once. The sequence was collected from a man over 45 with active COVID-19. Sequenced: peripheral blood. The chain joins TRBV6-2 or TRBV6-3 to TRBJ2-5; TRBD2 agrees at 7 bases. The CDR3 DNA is TGTGCCAGCAGTTACTCGATCGGCGGGGGCCAAGAGACCCAGTACTTC. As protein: CASSYSIGGGQETQYF.